The 28 T cell receptor beta chains below were found in one sample sequenced in a study of Graves' ophthalmopathy and Graves' hyperthyroidism. RNA transcripts yielded amplified TCR beta CDR3 regions. Second-round multiplex PCR came after a first-round RT-PCR that employed HTBI primers. TCRdb recomputed calls from the multiplex PCR reads with MiXCR, one row per CDR3 protein. The sample consists of 600,000 to 950,000 distinct CDR3 sequences, roughly 41% of them appearing once. Source material: peripheral blood. The origin of the receptors is an adult man with Graves' ophthalmopathy.

This clonotype occurred a few times. V usage is TRBV19 and J usage is TRBJ1-4; tentative D call: TRBD1 (6 bases). This CDR3 comprises 18 residues. The germline V gene has CDR1 LNHDA and CDR2 SQIVND (reference sequence). The V end was cut by 3 bases, the J end by 0 bases, with 17 bases between. CDR3 nucleotide sequence: TGTGCCAGTAGTATCGTCAGGACAGACTCTGCAACTAATGAAAAACTGTTTTTT. Protein sequence: CASSIVRTDSATNEKLFF.

This clonotype was picked up many times. V is TRBV24-1 and J is TRBJ1-1; D is unresolved. V lost 2 bases and J 2 bases, leaving 8 bases between the germline ends. The CDR3 contains 14 residues. CDR1 and CDR2 from the germline V gene are KGHDR and SFDVKD. This chain's CDR3 is CATSDSRGNTEAFF. CDR3 nucleotide sequence: TGTGCCACCAGTGATTCTCGGGGTAACACTGAAGCTTTCTTT.

This clonotype has just a few counts. The chain combines TRBV7-8 with TRBJ1-2; 7 bases align to TRBD1. Looked up from germline, CDR1 is SGHVS and CDR2 is FQNEAQ. The CDR3 spans 17 residues. The J segment lost 2 bases and the V segment lost 4 bases, leaving 13 bases of the junction unmatched. CDR3 coding DNA: TGTGCCAGCAGCTCTCTGCCCCCAGGGGGAGTCAACTATGGCTACACCTTC. It is translated as CASSSLPPGGVNYGYTF.

This clonotype was detected ten times or more. Here the CDR3 DNA reads TGCAGTGCTAGTTCAGGTGGTAATTCACCCCTCCACTTT. Protein product: CSASSGGNSPLHF. The rearrangement joins TRBV20-1 to TRBJ1-6; no definite D call. This CDR3 comprises 13 residues. The germline V gene has CDR1 DFQATT and CDR2 SNEGSKA (reference sequence). The V end lost 3 bases, the J end lost 6 bases, and 9 bases lay between the germline ends.

Only one count was recorded for this clonotype. The chain combines TRBV2 with TRBJ1-5, with D possibly matching TRBD1 (5 bases). Germline-derived CDR1 and CDR2 are SNHLY and FYNNEI. Trimming removed 3 bases from V and 4 bases from J, with 13 bases in between. The CDR3 extends over 15 amino acids. The CDR3 sequence is CASSDVVGGNQPQHF. The CDR3 DNA sequence: TGTGCCAGCAGTGATGTTGTGGGGGGGAATCAGCCCCAGCATTTT.

The chain uses TRBV5-1 and TRBJ2-5; 14 nucleotides match TRBD2. Germline lookup yields CDR1 SGHRS and CDR2 YFSETQ. CDR3 length: 17 residues. V shed 4 bases and J 5 bases; nucleotides not matched to a gene: 10. DNA for the CDR3: TGCGCCAGCAGCGGTACCGGGACTAGCGGGAGTTGGGAGACCCAGTACTTC. Protein: CASSGTGTSGSWETQYF.

In its sample, this clonotype was seen a few times. The chain is built from TRBV7-9 and TRBJ2-5; TRBD2 might be the D (6 bases). The length of the CDR3 is 14 residues. Between the trimmed V and J ends, which lost 5 bases and 2 bases, there was a span of 12 bases. Germline V lookup: CDR1 SEHNR, CDR2 FQNEAQ (reference sequence). CDR3 DNA sequence: TGTGCCAGCAGCCCCCAGACTAGACAAGAGACCCAGTACTTC. Translation: CASSPQTRQETQYF.

This clonotype was counted at least ten times. The rearrangement joins TRBV29-1 to TRBJ1-1; a possible D gene is TRBD1 (5 bases). Trimming left V 6 bases short and J 4 bases short, with 9 bases between. Germline values: CDR1 SQVTM, CDR2 ANQGSEA. The CDR3 contains 11 residues. The CDR3 spells CSVSRATEAFF. In DNA, the CDR3 is TGCAGCGTGTCCAGGGCCACTGAAGCTTTCTTT.

This sequence joins TRBV29-1 and TRBJ1-1; D is ambiguous. The CDR3 is made up of 12 amino acids. Trimming left V 7 bases short and J 0 bases short, with 9 bases between. CDR1 SQVTM and CDR2 ANQGSEA come from the germline V gene. CDR3 DNA sequence: TGCAGCGCAGGAATCCTGAACACTGAAGCTTTCTTT. As protein: CSAGILNTEAFF.

This chain joins TRBV9 and TRBJ1-4, with D unclear. Germline V CDR1 and CDR2: SGDLS, YYNGEE. This CDR3 has 16 amino acids. Trimming took off 4 bases at V and 5 bases at J, with 18 bases between the two ends. CDR3: CASSRLYQEENEKLFF. Written as DNA, the CDR3 is TGTGCCAGCAGCCGTCTCTATCAGGAAGAGAATGAAAAACTGTTTTTT.

This clonotype was seen a handful of times. The chain is built from TRBV20-1 and TRBJ1-6, with D unresolved. The CDR3 length is 12 residues. The germline V gene encodes CDR1 DFQATT and CDR2 SNEGSKA (reference sequence). V was pared by 5 bases and J by 10 bases, with 12 bases between. The CDR3 DNA is TGCAGTGCTCGGGTCCCATCATCACCCCTCCACTTT. This gives the protein CSARVPSSPLHF.

This chain joins TRBV15 and TRBJ1-4; perhaps TRBD1 as D (5 bases). This CDR3 has 15 amino acids. Trimming removed 1 base from V and 7 bases from J, with 13 bases in between. Germline values: CDR1 LNHNV, CDR2 YYDKDF (reference sequence). The CDR3 is CATSRVGERGEKLFF. The CDR3 DNA reads as TGTGCCACCAGCAGAGTCGGGGAGAGGGGTGAAAAACTGTTTTTT.

The sample holds many counts of this clonotype. The chain is built from TRBV24-1 and TRBJ1-3; weak D call: TRBD1 (6 bases). Trimming removed 8 bases at V and 2 bases at J, with 12 bases between. The CDR3 extends over 14 amino acids. The germline CDR1 and CDR2 sequences are KGHDR and SFDVKD. CDR3 nucleotide sequence: TGTGCCACCAATAAACAGGGTCCTGGAAACACCATATATTTT. Protein sequence: CATNKQGPGNTIYF.

This clonotype was seen a handful of times. The J gene is TRBJ1-1, the V gene TRBV4-2, with D perhaps matching TRBD1 (5 bases). V lost 0 bases, J lost 5 bases, and 13 bases lay in between. The CDR3 has 15 amino acids. Germline CDR1 reads LGHNA; CDR2 reads YNFKEQ. The CDR3 here is CASSQDRLKGTEAFF. CDR3 nucleotides: TGTGCCAGCAGCCAAGACCGGTTGAAGGGGACTGAAGCTTTCTTT.

The chain uses TRBV20-1 and TRBJ1-1; D uncertain. The CDR3 totals 11 residues. V shed 4 bases and J shed 6 bases, with 9 bases lying between them. Germline loops: CDR1 DFQATT, CDR2 SNEGSKA (reference sequence). In DNA form, the CDR3 reads TGCAGTGCTACCTGGGCGCCTGAAGCTTTCTTT. Translated, it gives CSATWAPEAFF.

There are many counts of this clonotype. The V gene is TRBV14, the J gene TRBJ1-4; no clear D. Trimming cost V 3 bases and J 7 bases, with 6 bases left between them. Germline-derived CDR1 and CDR2 are SGHDN and FVKESK. The CDR3 has 12 amino acids. CDR3 protein: CASSQSPEKLFF. The CDR3 DNA follows: TGTGCCAGCAGCCAGAGCCCTGAAAAACTGTTTTTT.

This chain joins TRBV19 and TRBJ2-5, with D perhaps being TRBD1 or TRBD2 (5 bases each). This CDR3 has 16 residues. Germline CDR1 is LNHDA and CDR2 is SQIVND (reference sequence). The V end was cut by 1 base, the J end by 4 bases, with 16 bases between. The CDR3 DNA reads as TGTGCCAGTAGTATAGTTCAGGGAGTGCGCCGAGAGACCCAGTACTTC. Its protein is CASSIVQGVRRETQYF.

On this clonotype: A much bigger clone sits one base away, suggesting this may be a read error. V gene TRBV7-8 combines with J gene TRBJ2-7, with 9 positions matching TRBD2. Germline CDR1 SGHVS, CDR2 FQNEAQ. The CDR3 is 17 residues long. The junction had 10 bases not matched to a gene; V was cut back by 2 bases and J by 2 bases. In DNA form, the CDR3 reads TGTGCCAGCAGCTTAATGCCCGGCGGGAGGGGGGCCTACGAGCAGTACTTC. Encoded protein: CASSLMPGGRGAYEQYF.

V usage is TRBV19 and J usage is TRBJ2-2; the match to TRBD2 covers 11 bases. CDR1 LNHDA and CDR2 SQIVND come from the germline V gene (reference sequence). With V trimmed by 4 bases and J by 3 bases, 7 bases remained unmatched. This CDR3 is built from 17 residues. CDR3 coding DNA: TGTGCCAGTAGTAGGGCTAGCGGGGGGATCGACACCGGGGAGCTGTTTTTT. Translated, it gives CASSRASGGIDTGELFF.

J is TRBJ1-2 and V is TRBV20-1; 10 positions match TRBD1. The CDR3 contains 14 residues. Germline V gene sequence: CDR1 DFQATT, CDR2 SNEGSKA (reference sequence). Trimming at V came to 5 bases and at J to 8 bases, leaving 11 bases not matched to a gene. The CDR3 coding sequence is TGCAGTGCTCCTATCCCGGGACAGGGGTTCGGCTACACCTTC. The encoded protein is CSAPIPGQGFGYTF.

As regards this clonotype: The junction does not match germline at one end; this may be a read error. The chain recombines TRBV7-7 with TRBJ2-2, with 7 bases identical to TRBD1. The CDR3 spans 14 residues. Germline V gene sequence: CDR1 SSHAT, CDR2 FNYEAQ (reference sequence). The CDR3: CASSRQGPAGELFF. The CDR3 DNA follows: TGTGCTAGCAGCCGACAGGGTCCCGCCGGGGAGCTGTTTTTT. The full variable domain, in which reference TRBV7-7 and TRBJ2-2 provide the parts outside the CDR3, is GAGVSQSPRYKVTKRGQDVTLRCDPISSHATLYWYQQALGQGPEFLTYFNYEAQPDKSGLPSDRFSAERPEGSISTLTIQRTEQRDSAMYRCASSRQGPAGELFFGEGSRLTVL.

In this sample, this clonotype turned up a few times. V usage is TRBV10-3 and J usage is TRBJ2-2; 7 nucleotides agree with TRBD2. The CDR3 loop spans 16 amino acids. V lost 4 bases to trimming and J lost 1 base; unmatched junction nucleotides: 6. Germline-derived CDR1 and CDR2 are ENHRY and SYGVKD. The CDR3 nucleotides are TGTGCCATCAGTGGGAGCGGGGTAAGGAACACCGGGGAGCTGTTTTTT. Protein sequence: CAISGSGVRNTGELFF.

This chain joins TRBV9 and TRBJ1-3; D ambiguous. The CDR3 totals 15 residues. CDR1 and CDR2 from the germline V gene are SGDLS and YYNGEE. V gave up 4 bases and J gave up 0 bases, with 11 bases separating them. CDR3 loop: CASSQVSTSGNTIYF. The DNA of the CDR3 is TGTGCCAGCAGCCAAGTTTCCACCTCTGGAAACACCATATATTTT.

The chain employs TRBV7-9 and TRBJ2-3, with 8 bases identical to TRBD1. Germline V gives CDR1 SEHNR, CDR2 FQNEAQ (reference sequence). J was trimmed by 8 bases and V by 6 bases; bases with no gene match: 16. This CDR3 spans 16 amino acids. The chain's CDR3 is CASSRTGGMVLGTQYF. The DNA of the CDR3 is TGTGCCAGCAGTCGAACAGGGGGTATGGTTTTAGGTACGCAGTATTTT.

The V call is TRBV25-1, the J call TRBJ2-7; 9 nucleotides agree with TRBD2. V dropped 8 bases and J dropped 2; count of bases not matched to a gene: 7. Germline loops: CDR1 MGHDK, CDR2 SYGVNS. The CDR3 totals 14 residues. The CDR3 DNA reads as TGTGCCAGCTTAGCTAGCGGGGCTACCTACGAGCAGTACTTC. The encoded protein is CASLASGATYEQYF.

The CDR3 bases are TGTGCCAGCAGTTTATACGGGCCGGAGGGCTACACCTTC. This encodes CASSLYGPEGYTF. The V call is TRBV25-1, the J call TRBJ1-2; D remains ambiguous. Germline V lookup: CDR1 MGHDK, CDR2 SYGVNS. V was shortened by 5 bases and J by 8 bases, with 15 bases between the two germline ends. CDR3 size: 13 residues.

This clonotype was counted ten times or more. V usage is TRBV7-6 and J usage is TRBJ2-2; 7 nucleotides match TRBD1. With 5 bases clipped from V and 5 bases from J, the junction kept 5 bases outside the gene matches. This CDR3 comprises 14 residues. Looked up from germline, CDR1 is SGHVS and CDR2 is FNYEAQ. The CDR3 sequence is CASSRQGSTGELFF. CDR3 DNA sequence: TGTGCCAGCAGCCGACAGGGTAGTACCGGGGAGCTGTTTTTT.

This clonotype was counted ten times or more. The chain employs TRBV7-8 and TRBJ1-5; 7 bases align to TRBD1. V trimming: 4 bases; J trimming: 2 bases; junction bases outside the gene matches: 8. CDR3 length equals 16 residues. From germline, CDR1 is SGHVS and CDR2 FQNEAQ. CDR3 in DNA: TGTGCCAGCAGCTCCATACAGGGGATCGGCAATCAGCCCCAGCATTTT. Its translation: CASSSIQGIGNQPQHF. Full variable domain (rest looked up from reference TRBV7-8 and TRBJ1-5): GAGVSQSPRYKVAKRGQDVALRCDPISGHVSLFWYQQALGQGPEFLTYFQNEAQLDKSGLPSDRFFAERPEGSVSTLKIQRTQQEDSAVYLCASSSIQGIGNQPQHFGDGTRLSIL.